This T cell receptor beta chain is from a study of coeliac disease. Study as a whole: Each coeliac patient was active, refractory type I, or diet-controlled. High-resolution HLA typing was lacking; TRBV7-2 bias was queried instead. Findings and caveats of the study: Few TRB amino acid sequences were shared between samples; most were unique. Intraepithelial and lamina propria fractions were not highly pure.

Comments on this clone: Its antigen is as yet unknown.

The CDR3 loop spans 14 amino acids. The junction had 0 bases not matched to a gene; V was cut back by 3 bases and J by 4 bases. Looked up from germline, CDR1 is SGDLS and CDR2 is YYNGEE. Libraries were prepared by immunoSEQ multiplex PCR; TCRdb keeps only in-frame clonotypes and omits some of them. The sample yields about 5,000 clones, 55% to 80% seen once. This chain links TRBV9 with TRBJ2-2, with 10 bases aligning to TRBD1. The sequencing input was lymphocytes from the gut lamina propria. The sequence was collected from a man younger than 35 with celiac disease on a gluten-free diet. CDR3 loop: CASSGTGGTGELFF. In DNA, the CDR3 is TGTGCCAGCAGCGGGACAGGGGGCACCGGGGAGCTGTTTTTT.